This TCR beta chain was found in a study of CD8+ T cells in alopecia areata. In its sample, this clone was seen a few times. Following extraction, RNA underwent reverse transcription to cDNA, which served as the sequencing template. The protocol was immunoSEQ multiplex PCR, while the TCRdb copy is restricted to in-frame clones and leaves out a portion. The data hold a few hundred thousand clones, with around two fifths observed a single time. Treatment indicated: oral pan-JAK inhibitor, 5-10 mg twice daily. V was pared by 4 bases and J by 4 bases, with 14 bases between. This CDR3 has 14 amino acids. Germline V gives CDR1 SQVTM, CDR2 ANQGSEA.

The source is a human donor with alopecia areata. The sequences come from CD4+ T cells sorted from blood, collected between weeks 30 and 35, from a patient treated with tofacitinib. The J gene is TRBJ2-1, the V gene TRBV29-1; unclear D gene. The CDR3 DNA is TGCAGCGTTGTTCTCTCTGCAGAGTACAATGAGCAGTTCTTC. Protein sequence: CSVVLSAEYNEQFF.